A selection of T cell receptor beta chains follows, all from one sample in a study of CD8 T cells in ankylosing spondylitis. One entry per CDR3 protein results from TCRdb running MiXCR on the 5' RACE reads. The table lists some 300,000 distinct CDR3 sequences, 20% of them singletons. What was sequenced was blood, either unsorted or a sorted T cell fraction (not recorded which). All receptors derive from a female donor with ankylosing spondylitis or in good health (not recorded which). The CDR3 runs from the conserved cysteine through the conserved F or W. The D gene is left open where the match is weak. The size entry is marked missing in some rows and otherwise reads once, few, many or a size class.

>TRBV20-1|TRBJ1-2|NA|many
CSARLAGNYGYTF
TGCAGTGCTAGGTTAGCCGGGAACTATGGCTACACCTTC
>TRBV5-5|TRBJ2-1|TRBD1|NA
CASSHTRDRVRDEQFF
TGTGCCAGCAGCCATACTCGGGACAGGGTTCGCGATGAGCAGTTCTTC
>TRBV14|TRBJ2-2|TRBD2|many
CASSHRVAGPTGELFF
TGTGCCAGCAGCCACCGGGTAGCGGGACCCACCGGGGAGCTGTTTTTT
>TRBV4-3|TRBJ1-5|TRBD1|few
CASSFDRGPDQPQHF
TGCGCCAGCAGCTTTGACAGGGGGCCCGATCAGCCCCAGCATTTT
>TRBV28|TRBJ1-5|NA|NA
CASSLRSVINQPQHF
TGTGCCAGCAGTTTACGATCGGTTATCAATCAGCCCCAGCATTTT
>TRBV29-1|TRBJ2-2|TRBD2|NA
CSVGVAGDTGELFF
TGCAGCGTTGGGGTCGCGGGAGACACCGGGGAGCTGTTTTTT
>TRBV5-5|TRBJ2-1|TRBD2|NA
CASSKLADEQFF
TGTGCCAGCAGTAAACTAGCGGACGAGCAGTTCTTC
>TRBV18|TRBJ2-3|NA|NA
CASAPEAGDTQYF
TGTGCCAGCGCCCCTGAAGCGGGAGATACGCAGTATTTT
>TRBV7-2|TRBJ2-3|NA|many
CASSLIGLATDTQYF
TGTGCCAGCAGCTTAATTGGCTTAGCGACAGATACGCAGTATTTT
>TRBV20-1|TRBJ2-1|TRBD2|many
CSASLALGLEQFF
TGCAGTGCTAGTCTTGCTTTGGGACTAGAGCAGTTCTTC
>TRBV19|TRBJ1-5|TRBD1|NA
CASSKGDRPANQPQHF
TGTGCCAGTAGTAAGGGGGACAGGCCGGCGAATCAGCCCCAGCATTTT
>TRBV5-1|TRBJ2-1|NA|NA
CASSLVFGAELYNEQFF
TGCGCCAGCAGCTTGGTCTTCGGCGCGGAACTATACAATGAGCAGTTCTTC
>TRBV12-3/TRBV12-4|TRBJ2-5|NA|NA
CASSPGIRETQYF
TGTGCCAGCAGTCCCGGTATAAGGGAGACCCAGTACTTC
>TRBV3-1|TRBJ2-1|TRBD2|few
CASSHGTSGPHEFF
TGTGCCAGCAGCCATGGGACTAGCGGACCGCACGAGTTCTTC
>TRBV24-1|TRBJ2-1|NA|few
CATSDPGKEQFF
TGTGCCACCAGTGACCCAGGAAAGGAGCAGTTCTTC
>TRBV20-1|TRBJ2-1|TRBD2|NA
CSAPTSGGRNEQFF
TGCAGTGCTCCGACTAGCGGGGGGCGGAATGAGCAGTTCTTC